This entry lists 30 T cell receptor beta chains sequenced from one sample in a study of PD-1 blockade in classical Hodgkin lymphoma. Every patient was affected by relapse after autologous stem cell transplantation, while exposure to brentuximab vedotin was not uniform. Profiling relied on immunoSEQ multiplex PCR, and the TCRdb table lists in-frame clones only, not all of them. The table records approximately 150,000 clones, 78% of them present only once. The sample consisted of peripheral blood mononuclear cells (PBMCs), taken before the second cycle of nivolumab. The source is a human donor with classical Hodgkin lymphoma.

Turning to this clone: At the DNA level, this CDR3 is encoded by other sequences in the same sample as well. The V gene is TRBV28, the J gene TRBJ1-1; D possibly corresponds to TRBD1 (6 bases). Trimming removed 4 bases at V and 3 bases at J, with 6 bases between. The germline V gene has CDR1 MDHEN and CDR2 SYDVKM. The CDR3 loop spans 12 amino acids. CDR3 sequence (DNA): TGTGCCAGCAGTTCAGGGGACACTGAAGCTTTCTTT. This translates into CASSSGDTEAFF.

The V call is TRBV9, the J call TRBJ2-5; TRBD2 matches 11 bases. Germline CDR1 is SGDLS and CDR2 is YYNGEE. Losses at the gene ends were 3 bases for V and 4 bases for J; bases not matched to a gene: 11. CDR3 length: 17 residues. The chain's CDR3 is CASSEGPGLAGGETQYF. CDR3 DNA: TGTGCCAGCAGCGAGGGGCCGGGGCTAGCGGGGGGAGAGACCCAGTACTTC.

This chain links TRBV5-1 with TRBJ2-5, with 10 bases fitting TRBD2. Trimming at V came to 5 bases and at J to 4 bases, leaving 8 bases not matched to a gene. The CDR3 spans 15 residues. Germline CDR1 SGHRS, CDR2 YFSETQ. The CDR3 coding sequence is TGCGCCAGCAGTTCGTCTAGCGGGGGAAGAGAGACCCAGTACTTC. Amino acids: CASSSSSGGRETQYF.

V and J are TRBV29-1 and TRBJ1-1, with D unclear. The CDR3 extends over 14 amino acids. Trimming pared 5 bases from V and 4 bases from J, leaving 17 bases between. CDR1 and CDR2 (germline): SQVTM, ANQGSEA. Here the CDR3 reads CSVKIKGTGTEAFF. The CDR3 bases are TGCAGCGTTAAGATTAAGGGCACGGGCACTGAAGCTTTCTTT.

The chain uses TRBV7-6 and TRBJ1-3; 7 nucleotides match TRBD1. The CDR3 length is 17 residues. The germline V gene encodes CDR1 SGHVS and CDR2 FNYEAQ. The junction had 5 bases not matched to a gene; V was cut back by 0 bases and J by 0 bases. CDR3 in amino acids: CASSLAGQASSGNTIYF. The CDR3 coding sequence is TGTGCCAGCAGCTTAGCCGGACAGGCGAGCTCTGGAAACACCATATATTTT.

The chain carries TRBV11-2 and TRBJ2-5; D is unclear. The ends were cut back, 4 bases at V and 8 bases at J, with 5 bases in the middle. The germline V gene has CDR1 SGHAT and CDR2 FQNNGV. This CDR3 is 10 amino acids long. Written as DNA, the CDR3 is TGTGCCAGCAGCTCCTCCACCCAGTACTTC. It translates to CASSSSTQYF.

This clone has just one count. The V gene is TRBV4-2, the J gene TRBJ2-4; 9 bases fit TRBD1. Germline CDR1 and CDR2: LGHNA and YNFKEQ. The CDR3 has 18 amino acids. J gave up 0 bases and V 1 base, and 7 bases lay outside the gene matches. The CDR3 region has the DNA TGTGCCAGCAGCCAAGTGGGGGGACAGGGACTAGCCAAAAACATTCAGTACTTC. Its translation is CASSQVGGQGLAKNIQYF.

CDR3 amino acids: CSVAGTSGFSEQFF. In DNA form, the CDR3 reads TGCAGCGTCGCCGGGACTAGCGGGTTTTCTGAGCAGTTCTTC. This chain joins TRBV29-1 and TRBJ2-1, with TRBD2 matching 12 bases. The CDR3 contains 14 residues. The V gene end was trimmed by 6 bases and the J gene end by 9 bases; junction bases not matched to a gene: 9. Germline V lookup: CDR1 SQVTM, CDR2 ANQGSEA.

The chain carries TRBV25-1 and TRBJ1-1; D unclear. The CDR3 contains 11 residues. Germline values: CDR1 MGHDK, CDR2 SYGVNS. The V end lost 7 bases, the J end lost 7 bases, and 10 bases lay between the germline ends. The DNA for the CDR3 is TGTGCCAGCACCCTCCGGCTTGAAGCTTTCTTT. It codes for CASTLRLEAFF.

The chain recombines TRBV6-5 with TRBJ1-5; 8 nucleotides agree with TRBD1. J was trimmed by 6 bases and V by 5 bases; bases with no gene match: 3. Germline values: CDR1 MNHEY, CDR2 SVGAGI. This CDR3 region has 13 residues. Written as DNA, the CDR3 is TGTGCCAGCAGTAGGACAGGGCTTCAGCCCCAGCATTTT. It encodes CASSRTGLQPQHF.

The CDR3 DNA sequence: TGTTCAACCGGGGGGTACGAGCAGTACTTC. Translation: CSTGGYEQYF. The rearrangement joins TRBV6-6 to TRBJ2-7, with 7 bases identical to TRBD2. CDR3 length: 10 amino acids. Per germline, CDR1 MNHNY and CDR2 SVGAGI (reference sequence).

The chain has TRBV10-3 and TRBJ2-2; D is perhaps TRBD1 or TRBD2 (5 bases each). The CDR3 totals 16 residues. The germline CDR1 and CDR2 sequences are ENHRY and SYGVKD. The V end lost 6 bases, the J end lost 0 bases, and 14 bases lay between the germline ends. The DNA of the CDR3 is TGTGCCATCAGCGTAACCGGGACGGCGAACACCGGGGAGCTGTTTTTT. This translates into CAISVTGTANTGELFF.

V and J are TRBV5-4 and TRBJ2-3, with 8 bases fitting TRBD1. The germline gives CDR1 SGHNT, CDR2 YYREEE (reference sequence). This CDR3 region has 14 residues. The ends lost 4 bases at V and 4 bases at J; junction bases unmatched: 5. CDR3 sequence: CASSPGTGPDTQYF. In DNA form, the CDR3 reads TGTGCCAGCAGCCCCGGGACAGGCCCAGATACGCAGTATTTT.

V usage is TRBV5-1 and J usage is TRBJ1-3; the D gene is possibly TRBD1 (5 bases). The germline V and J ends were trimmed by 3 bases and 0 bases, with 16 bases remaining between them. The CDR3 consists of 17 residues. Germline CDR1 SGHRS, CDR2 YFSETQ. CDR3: CASSYYRYSTSGNTIYF. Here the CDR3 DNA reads TGCGCCAGCAGCTACTACAGGTACTCTACCTCTGGAAACACCATATATTTT.

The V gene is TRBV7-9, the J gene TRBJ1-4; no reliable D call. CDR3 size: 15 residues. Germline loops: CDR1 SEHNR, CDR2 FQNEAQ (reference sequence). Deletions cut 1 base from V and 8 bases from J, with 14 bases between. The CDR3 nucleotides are TGTGCCAGCAGCTTAGGGGGAGCCCGAACCGAAAAACTGTTTTTT. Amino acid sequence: CASSLGGARTEKLFF.

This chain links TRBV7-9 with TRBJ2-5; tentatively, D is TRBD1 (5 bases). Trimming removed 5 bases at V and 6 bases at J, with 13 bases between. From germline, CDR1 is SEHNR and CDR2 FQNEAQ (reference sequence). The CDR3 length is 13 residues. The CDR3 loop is CASSPQGGQTQYF. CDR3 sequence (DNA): TGTGCCAGCAGCCCCCAGGGTGGTCAGACCCAGTACTTC.

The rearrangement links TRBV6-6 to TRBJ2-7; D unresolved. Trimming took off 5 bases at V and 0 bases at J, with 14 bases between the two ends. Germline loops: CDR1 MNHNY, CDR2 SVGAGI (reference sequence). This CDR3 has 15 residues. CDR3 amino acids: CASSPTRGSSYEQYF. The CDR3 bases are TGTGCCAGCAGTCCCACCCGCGGTAGCTCCTACGAGCAGTACTTC.

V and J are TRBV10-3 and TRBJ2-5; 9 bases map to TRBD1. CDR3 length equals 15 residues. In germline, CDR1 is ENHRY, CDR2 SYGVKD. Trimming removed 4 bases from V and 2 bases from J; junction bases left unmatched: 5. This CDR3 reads CAISGGGTGQETQYF. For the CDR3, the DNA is TGTGCCATCAGTGGGGGGGGGACAGGGCAAGAGACCCAGTACTTC.

The CDR3 sequence is CASWSGHTEAFF. CDR3 bases: TGTGCCAGTTGGTCCGGGCACACTGAAGCTTTCTTT. The gene calls are TRBV27 and TRBJ1-1, with D unclear. V was pared by 9 bases and J by 3 bases, with 11 bases between. Germline values: CDR1 MNHEY, CDR2 SMNVEV (reference sequence). This CDR3 is 12 amino acids long.

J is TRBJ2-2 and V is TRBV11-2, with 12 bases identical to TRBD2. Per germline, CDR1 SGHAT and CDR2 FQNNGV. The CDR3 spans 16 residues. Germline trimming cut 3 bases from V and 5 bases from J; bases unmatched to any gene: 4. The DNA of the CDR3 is TGTGCCAGCAGCTTTGCAACTAGCGGGGGGACCGGGGAGCTGTTTTTT. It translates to CASSFATSGGTGELFF.

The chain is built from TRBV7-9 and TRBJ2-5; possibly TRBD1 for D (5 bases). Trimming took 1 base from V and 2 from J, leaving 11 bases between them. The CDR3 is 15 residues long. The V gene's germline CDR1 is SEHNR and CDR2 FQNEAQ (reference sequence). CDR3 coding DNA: TGTGCCAGCAGCTTAGGGGGCGTAATACAAGAGACCCAGTACTTC. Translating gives CASSLGGVIQETQYF.

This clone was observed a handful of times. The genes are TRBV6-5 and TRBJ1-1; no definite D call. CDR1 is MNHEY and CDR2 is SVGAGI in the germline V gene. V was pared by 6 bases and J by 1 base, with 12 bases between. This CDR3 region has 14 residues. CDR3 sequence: CASSPGARNTEAFF. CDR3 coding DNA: TGTGCCAGCAGCCCCGGTGCCCGGAACACTGAAGCTTTCTTT.

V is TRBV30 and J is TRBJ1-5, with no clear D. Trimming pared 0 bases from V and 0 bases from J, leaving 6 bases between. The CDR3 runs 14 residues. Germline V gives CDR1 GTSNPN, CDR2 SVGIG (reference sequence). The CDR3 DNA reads TGTGCCTGGAGTGTACCCCGTAGCAATCAGCCCCAGCATTTT. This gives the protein CAWSVPRSNQPQHF.

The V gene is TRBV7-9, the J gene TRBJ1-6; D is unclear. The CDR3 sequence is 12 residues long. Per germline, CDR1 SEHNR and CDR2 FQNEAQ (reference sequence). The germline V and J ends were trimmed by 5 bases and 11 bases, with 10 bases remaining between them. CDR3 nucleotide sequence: TGTGCCAGCAGCCCGTTACATCCACCCCTCCACTTT. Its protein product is CASSPLHPPLHF. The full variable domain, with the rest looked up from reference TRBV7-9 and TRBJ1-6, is DTGVSQNPRHKITKRGQNVTFRCDPISEHNRLYWYRQTLGQGPEFLTYFQNEAQLEKSRLLSDRFSAERPKGSFSTLEIQRTEQGDSAMYLCASSPLHPPLHFGNGTRLTVT.

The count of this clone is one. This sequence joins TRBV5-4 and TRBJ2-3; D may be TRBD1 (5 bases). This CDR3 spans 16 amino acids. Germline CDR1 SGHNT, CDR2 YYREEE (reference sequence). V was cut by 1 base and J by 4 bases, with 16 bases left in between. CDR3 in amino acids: CASSLSGPLGADTQYF. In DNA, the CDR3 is TGTGCCAGCAGCTTGTCCGGGCCCCTAGGGGCAGATACGCAGTATTTT.

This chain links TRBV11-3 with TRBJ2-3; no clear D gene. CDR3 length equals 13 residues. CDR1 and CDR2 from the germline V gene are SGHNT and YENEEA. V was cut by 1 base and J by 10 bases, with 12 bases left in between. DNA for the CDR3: TGTGCCAGCAGCTTAGTGGCTAGTTCCCCGCAGTATTTT. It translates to CASSLVASSPQYF.

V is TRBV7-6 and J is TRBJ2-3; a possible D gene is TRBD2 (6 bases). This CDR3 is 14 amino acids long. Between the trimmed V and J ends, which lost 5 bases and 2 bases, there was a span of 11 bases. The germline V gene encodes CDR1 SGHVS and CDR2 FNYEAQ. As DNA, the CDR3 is TGTGCCAGCAGCCCCGGGGGTCCCACAGATACGCAGTATTTT. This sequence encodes CASSPGGPTDTQYF.

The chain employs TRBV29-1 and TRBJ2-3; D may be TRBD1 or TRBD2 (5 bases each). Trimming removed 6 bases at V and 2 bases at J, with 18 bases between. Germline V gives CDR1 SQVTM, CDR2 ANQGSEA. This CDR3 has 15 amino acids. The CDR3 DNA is TGCAGCGTGGACACTAGAGCCTCCGTCACAGATACGCAGTATTTT. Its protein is CSVDTRASVTDTQYF.

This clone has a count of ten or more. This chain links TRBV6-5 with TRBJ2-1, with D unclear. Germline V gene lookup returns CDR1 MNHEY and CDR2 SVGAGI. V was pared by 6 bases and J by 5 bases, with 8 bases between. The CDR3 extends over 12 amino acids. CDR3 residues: CASSRTNNEQFF. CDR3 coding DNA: TGTGCCAGCAGCCGAACTAACAATGAGCAGTTCTTC.

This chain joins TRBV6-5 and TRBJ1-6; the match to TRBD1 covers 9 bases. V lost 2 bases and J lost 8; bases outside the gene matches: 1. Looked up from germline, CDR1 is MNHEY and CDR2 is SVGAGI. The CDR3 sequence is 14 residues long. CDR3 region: CASSYDRGDSPLHF. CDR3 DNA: TGTGCCAGCAGTTACGACAGGGGGGATTCACCCCTCCACTTT.